Following are 27 T cell receptor beta chains from one sample sequenced in a study of T cells in Graves' hyperthyroidism and ophthalmopathy. Researchers amplified the TCR beta CDR3 regions from RNA transcripts. With the HTBI primer set, the TCR CDR3 went through a first round of RT-PCR. From the multiplex PCR reads, TCRdb called clonotypes with MiXCR, one entry per CDR3 protein. The sample records about 300,000 distinct CDR3 sequences, less than 30% being singletons. Sequences were obtained from blood. These receptors were obtained from a man aged 40-50 years with Graves' hyperthyroidism that later progressed to Graves' ophthalmopathy.

This clonotype was recorded many times. This chain joins TRBV7-9 and TRBJ1-1; possibly TRBD1 for D (6 bases). Per the germline V gene, CDR1 is SEHNR and CDR2 is FQNEAQ (reference sequence). Trimming removed 6 bases at V and 3 bases at J, with 11 bases between. The CDR3 extends over 13 amino acids. The CDR3 DNA follows: TGTGCCAGCAGTTCAGGGGTGCACACTGAAGCTTTCTTT. This codes for CASSSGVHTEAFF.

This clonotype was counted ten times or more. Because it lacks the conserved phenylalanine or tryptophan at the end, this CDR3 is likely a read error. This chain joins TRBV6-1 and TRBJ1-1, with unresolved D. Trimming took off 8 bases at V and 0 bases at J, with 10 bases between the two ends. Germline V gives CDR1 MNHNS, CDR2 SASEGT. This CDR3 contains 13 residues. In DNA, the CDR3 is TGTGCCAGCTCGGGCAGCCTGAACACTGAAGCTTTCTCT. It codes for CASSGSLNTEAFS.

The table lists this clonotype with many counts. J is TRBJ1-5 and V is TRBV20-1; 7 positions match TRBD1. Germline assignment: CDR1 DFQATT and CDR2 SNEGSKA (reference sequence). The J segment lost 6 bases and the V segment lost 2 bases, leaving 7 bases of the junction unmatched. The CDR3 consists of 14 residues. CDR3 in DNA: TGCAGTGCTAGATACGGACAGGTTGGTCAGCCCCAGCATTTT. Residues: CSARYGQVGQPQHF.

This clonotype was observed at least ten times. The chain combines TRBV12-3 or TRBV12-4 with TRBJ1-1, with D possibly matching TRBD1 (5 bases). This CDR3 spans 15 amino acids. V was clipped by 5 bases and J by 6 bases, with 19 bases between them. This CDR3 is CASSLRGVGMAEAFF. As DNA, the CDR3 is TGTGCCAGCAGTCTCCGGGGGGTTGGTATGGCTGAAGCTTTCTTT.

This clonotype appeared many times. The V and J genes are TRBV5-1 and TRBJ1-3, with TRBD1 matching over 11 bases. Per the germline V gene, CDR1 is SGHRS and CDR2 is YFSETQ. The CDR3 consists of 18 residues. V shed 1 base and J 3 bases; nucleotides not matched to a gene: 9. CDR3 bases: TGCGCCAGCAGCTTGCTCGGTGCGGGGACAGGGGGTGGAAACACCATATATTTT. This codes for CASSLLGAGTGGGNTIYF.

The V and J genes are TRBV6-1 and TRBJ2-7; 9 bases fit TRBD1. V lost 5 bases to trimming and J lost 4 bases; unmatched junction nucleotides: 12. Per the germline V gene, CDR1 is MNHNS and CDR2 is SASEGT. This CDR3 spans 16 amino acids. The CDR3 DNA sequence: TGTGCCAGCAGTCCCAACCCCGGGACAGGGTTTTACGAGCAGTACTTC. Protein sequence: CASSPNPGTGFYEQYF.

This chain uses TRBV5-1 with TRBJ1-2; D remains ambiguous. V was shortened by 2 bases and J by 3 bases, with 8 bases between the two germline ends. Germline V lookup: CDR1 SGHRS, CDR2 YFSETQ. The CDR3 runs 13 residues. The CDR3 spells CASSLEPHYGYTF. In DNA form, the CDR3 reads TGCGCCAGCAGCTTAGAGCCCCACTATGGCTACACCTTC.

The chain has TRBV6-2 or TRBV6-3 and TRBJ2-5; unclear D gene. Trimming cost V 7 bases and J 5 bases, with 20 bases left between them. The CDR3 consists of 15 residues. The germline V gene encodes CDR1 MNHEY and CDR2 SVGEGT. The CDR3 DNA sequence: TGTGCCAGCAACATCCCATCAGAGCTTCGGGAGACCCAGTACTTC. Amino acids: CASNIPSELRETQYF.

This clonotype showed up many times. The CDR3 coding sequence is TGTGCCACCAGCAGAGGCCTTTGGGGGGTTTATGGCTACACCTTC. Translation gives CATSRGLWGVYGYTF. The V and J genes are TRBV15 and TRBJ1-2; possibly TRBD1 for D (5 bases). The length of the CDR3 is 15 residues. Deletions cut 1 base from V and 5 bases from J, with 14 bases between. CDR1 is LNHNV and CDR2 is YYDKDF in the germline V gene (reference sequence).

In the case of this clonotype: One junction end does not reproduce the germline sequence, and a read error may be involved. The gene calls are TRBV6-1 and TRBJ1-1, with a weak D call TRBD1 (5 bases). The CDR3 spans 13 residues. Germline V lookup: CDR1 MNHNS, CDR2 SASEGT. The CDR3 spells CASNESGRFEAFF. CDR3 sequence (DNA): TGTGCCAGCAATGAATCGGGGCGTTTTGAAGCTTTCTTT.

Ten or more counts support this clonotype. The V and J genes are TRBV11-1 and TRBJ1-3; D is perhaps TRBD1 (5 bases). CDR3 length: 16 residues. Between the trimmed V and J ends, which lost 6 bases and 7 bases, there was a span of 22 bases. Germline-derived CDR1 and CDR2 are SGHAT and FQDESV (reference sequence). The CDR3: CASRPDTGAGRNTIYF. CDR3 coding DNA: TGTGCCAGCAGACCAGATACAGGAGCCGGCCGGAACACCATATATTTT. Supplemented by reference TRBV11-1 and TRBJ1-3, the full variable domain reads EAEVAQSPRYKITEKSQAVAFWCDPISGHATLYWYRQILGQGPELLVQFQDESVVDDSQLPKDRFSAERLKGVDSTLKIQPAELGDSAMYLCASRPDTGAGRNTIYFGEGSWLTVV.

Many counts were recorded for this clonotype. J is TRBJ2-4 and V is TRBV4-2; TRBD2 matches 13 bases. Per germline, CDR1 LGHNA and CDR2 YNFKEQ. This CDR3 has 15 residues. V shed 3 bases, J shed 6 bases, and the junction held 2 bases outside the gene matches. For the CDR3, the DNA is TGTGCCAGCAGCCATACTAGCGGGAGGGGAAACATTCAGTACTTC. Its translation is CASSHTSGRGNIQYF.

This clonotype showed up many times. The chain links TRBV7-3 to TRBJ2-5, with D perhaps TRBD1 (6 bases). Germline loops: CDR1 SGHTA, CDR2 FQGTGA. The CDR3 runs 15 residues. The germline V and J ends were trimmed by 1 base and 3 bases, with 12 bases remaining between them. CDR3 in DNA: TGTGCCAGCAGCTTAAGGACAGCCAGCGAAGAGACCCAGTACTTC. It yields the protein CASSLRTASEETQYF.

This clonotype has a count of ten or more. The chain has TRBV6-5 and TRBJ1-1; 8 bases fit TRBD1. From germline, CDR1 is MNHEY and CDR2 SVGAGI. The CDR3 loop spans 15 amino acids. Trimming cost V 4 bases and J 1 base; bases outside gene matches: 5. CDR3 in amino acids: CASSSPGTGNTEAFF. The CDR3 nucleotides read TGTGCCAGCAGTTCGCCCGGGACAGGGAACACTGAAGCTTTCTTT.

This clonotype came up a few times. The chain couples TRBV27 to TRBJ2-2, with 9 bases aligning to TRBD1. Germline V gene data show CDR1 as MNHEY and CDR2 as SMNVEV (reference sequence). Trimming at V came to 2 bases and at J to 2 bases, leaving 6 bases not matched to a gene. The CDR3 extends over 17 amino acids. The DNA of the CDR3 is TGTGCCAGCAGTTTAAGGACAGGGGAGAGCAACACCGGGGAGCTGTTTTTT. It encodes CASSLRTGESNTGELFF.

Ten or more counts support this clonotype. V and J are TRBV24-1 and TRBJ1-1, with 10 positions matching TRBD1. Germline loops: CDR1 KGHDR, CDR2 SFDVKD. The CDR3 has 13 amino acids. Trimming at V came to 1 base and at J to 13 bases, leaving 5 bases not matched to a gene. In DNA form, the CDR3 reads TGTGCCACCAGTGATTTCTCCGGGACAGGGGTTTTCTTT. Its translation is CATSDFSGTGVFF.

J is TRBJ2-2 and V is TRBV12-3 or TRBV12-4; D not resolved. This CDR3 contains 12 residues. V was cut by 7 bases and J by 3 bases, with 6 bases left in between. CDR3 sequence: CASITDTGELFF. CDR3 nucleotide sequence: TGTGCCAGCATAACGGACACCGGGGAGCTGTTTTTT.

This chain connects TRBV29-1 to TRBJ1-2; possibly TRBD1 for D (6 bases). Trimming took off 5 bases at V and 5 bases at J, with 15 bases between the two ends. This CDR3 spans 13 amino acids. Per the germline V gene, CDR1 is SQVTM and CDR2 is ANQGSEA. The CDR3 loop reads CSVIFQQGYGYTF. Here the CDR3 DNA reads TGCAGCGTTATATTCCAACAGGGATATGGCTACACCTTC.

V is TRBV27 and J is TRBJ1-2, with 10 bases lining up with TRBD1. Germline V CDR1 and CDR2: MNHEY, SMNVEV (reference sequence). The CDR3 runs to 14 residues. V lost 6 bases to trimming and J lost 4 bases; unmatched junction nucleotides: 5. The CDR3: CASSLGDRGYGYTF. CDR3 bases: TGTGCCAGCAGCCTAGGGGACAGGGGCTATGGCTACACCTTC.

This clonotype appeared many times. CDR3 bases: TGTGCCAGCAGCCGTTACACCCTCAGCGGGTCCCCCTACGAGCAGTACTTC. This encodes CASSRYTLSGSPYEQYF. The rearrangement uses TRBV28 and TRBJ2-7; maybe TRBD2 (6 bases). The CDR3 is 17 residues long. Germline CDR1 reads MDHEN; CDR2 reads SYDVKM. Trimming removed 6 bases from V and 2 bases from J, with 23 bases in between.

There are many counts of this clonotype. The chain couples TRBV12-3 or TRBV12-4 to TRBJ1-2; no clear D. CDR3 size: 13 residues. Trimming took 6 bases from V and 7 from J, leaving 15 bases between them. Here the CDR3 reads CASRADKARGYTF. CDR3 DNA sequence: TGTGCCAGCAGAGCCGACAAGGCACGTGGCTACACCTTC.

This clonotype is labeled medium-sized. The rearrangement links TRBV24-1 to TRBJ2-2, with TRBD2 matching 10 bases. The V gene's germline CDR1 is KGHDR and CDR2 SFDVKD. After removal of 9 bases from V and 4 bases from J, the junction contained 1 base not matched to a gene. The CDR3 loop spans 13 amino acids. The CDR3 protein is CATEREGTGELFF. The CDR3 DNA sequence: TGTGCCACCGAGCGGGAGGGCACCGGGGAGCTGTTTTTT.

This clonotype was counted ten times or more. The V gene is TRBV11-2, the J gene TRBJ1-1; D call uncertain. In germline, CDR1 is SGHAT, CDR2 FQNNGV. V shed 4 bases and J shed 0 bases, with 9 bases lying between them. The CDR3 extends over 14 amino acids. The CDR3 sequence: CASSSRLMNTEAFF. For the CDR3, the DNA is TGTGCCAGCAGCTCGAGATTGATGAACACTGAAGCTTTCTTT.

This clonotype occurred many times. This chain uses TRBV12-3 or TRBV12-4 with TRBJ2-7; TRBD2 matches at 8 bases. V lost 6 bases and J lost 4; bases outside the gene matches: 8. CDR3 length: 14 amino acids. The CDR3 DNA follows: TGTGCCAGCAGATCGGGACTAGAAATTTACGAGCAGTACTTC. Protein sequence: CASRSGLEIYEQYF.

In this sample, this clonotype turned up many times. V usage is TRBV28 and J usage is TRBJ2-7; D gene uncertain. V was cut by 2 bases and J by 3 bases, with 8 bases left in between. The length of the CDR3 is 13 residues. CDR1 MDHEN and CDR2 SYDVKM come from the germline V gene. CDR3 residues: CASSLDNIYEQYF. CDR3 sequence (DNA): TGTGCCAGCAGTTTAGACAACATCTACGAGCAGTACTTC.

This clonotype was observed at least ten times. The V call is TRBV12-3 or TRBV12-4, the J call TRBJ1-5; D possibly corresponds to TRBD1 (5 bases). This CDR3 is built from 14 residues. Trimming stripped 6 bases from V and 2 bases from J, with 11 bases between. CDR3 residues: CASRDQGGNQPQHF. The CDR3 nucleotides read TGTGCCAGCAGGGATCAGGGTGGCAATCAGCCCCAGCATTTT.

This clonotype occurred a few times. The rearrangement joins TRBV12-3 or TRBV12-4 to TRBJ2-5; TRBD2 matches 8 bases. This CDR3 contains 15 residues. With V trimmed by 7 bases and J by 2 bases, 9 bases remained unmatched. The CDR3 spells CASKSGRRGQETQYF. DNA of the CDR3: TGTGCCAGCAAAAGCGGGAGAAGGGGACAAGAGACCCAGTACTTC.